This TCR beta chain was sequenced during a study of technical replicates of blood from a handful of donors. TCRdb's copy holds only in-frame clones and misses some; the assay was immunoSEQ multiplex PCR. The sample yields 60,000 to 90,000 clones, 85% to 95% seen once. The germline CDR1 and CDR2 sequences are SGHRS and YFSETQ. The CDR3 sequence is 14 residues long. V trimming: 5 bases; J trimming: 2 bases; junction bases outside the gene matches: 3. The sample comprised T cells isolated from PBMCs. The chain links TRBV5-1 to TRBJ2-7; 11 nucleotides agree with TRBD2. The source of this sequence is a human donor in good health. CDR3 amino acids: CASRGTSGPYEQYF. CDR3 in DNA: TGCGCCAGCAGGGGGACTAGCGGCCCCTACGAGCAGTACTTC.